These 5 T cell receptor beta chains share one sample of origin, sequenced in a study of blood T cell repertoires in COVID-19. Some clones are missing from TCRdb's copy, which holds only in-frame ones; the method was immunoSEQ multiplex PCR. The data show some 260,000 clones, roughly 88% seen once. The specimen was peripheral blood. All receptors come from a woman in her 70s with COVID-19, enrolled during active disease.

The chain has TRBV19 and TRBJ2-5; no clear D gene. CDR3 length: 14 residues. The V and J ends lost 3 bases and 1 base respectively, with 9 bases between them. Per the germline V gene, CDR1 is LNHDA and CDR2 is SQIVND (reference sequence). The CDR3 region is CASSIPWSQETQYF. In DNA, the CDR3 is TGTGCCAGTAGTATCCCTTGGAGCCAAGAGACCCAGTACTTC. Using reference TRBV19 and TRBJ2-5 for the parts outside the CDR3, the full variable domain is DGGITQSPKYLFRKEGQNVTLSCEQNLNHDAMYWYRQDPGQGLRLIYYSQIVNDFQKGDIAEGYSVSREKKESFPLTVTSAQKNPTAFYLCASSIPWSQETQYFGPGTRLLVL.

The chain recombines TRBV5-6 with TRBJ2-7; D ambiguous. Trimming took 4 bases from V and 3 from J, leaving 5 bases between them. The germline CDR1 and CDR2 sequences are SGHDT and YYEEEE. The CDR3 has 11 residues. The CDR3 protein is CASSTYYEQYF. The CDR3 nucleotides are TGTGCCAGCAGCACCTACTACGAGCAGTACTTC.

The chain joins TRBV6-5 to TRBJ1-1; the D gene is possibly TRBD1 (5 bases). Trimming stripped 2 bases from V and 1 base from J, with 8 bases between. The CDR3 extends over 14 amino acids. The germline gives CDR1 MNHEY, CDR2 SVGAGI. DNA for the CDR3: TGTGCCAGCAGTTACAGGGGTCCGAACACTGAAGCTTTCTTT. It codes for CASSYRGPNTEAFF.

V usage is TRBV4-2 and J usage is TRBJ1-3; 10 nucleotides align to TRBD1. The CDR3 has 14 residues. J gave up 9 bases and V 3 bases, and 5 bases lay outside the gene matches. Germline V lookup: CDR1 LGHNA, CDR2 YNFKEQ. In nucleotides, the CDR3 is TGTGCCAGCAGCCACTCACGGACAGGGGGCACCATATATTTT. Protein: CASSHSRTGGTIYF.

The rearrangement links TRBV5-1 to TRBJ1-4, with 8 bases that match TRBD1. CDR1 is SGHRS and CDR2 is YFSETQ in the germline V gene. This CDR3 spans 14 amino acids. V trimming: 1 base; J trimming: 10 bases; junction bases outside the gene matches: 6. CDR3 sequence (DNA): TGCGCCAGCAGCTTGTCGCACAGGGGGACAAAACTGTTTTTT. This sequence encodes CASSLSHRGTKLFF. The full variable domain, completed using reference TRBV5-1 and TRBJ1-4, is KAGVTQTPRYLIKTRGQQVTLSCSPISGHRSVSWYQQTPGQGLQFLFEYFSETQRNKGNFPGRFSGRQFSNSRSEMNVSTLELGDSALYLCASSLSHRGTKLFFGSGTQLSVL.